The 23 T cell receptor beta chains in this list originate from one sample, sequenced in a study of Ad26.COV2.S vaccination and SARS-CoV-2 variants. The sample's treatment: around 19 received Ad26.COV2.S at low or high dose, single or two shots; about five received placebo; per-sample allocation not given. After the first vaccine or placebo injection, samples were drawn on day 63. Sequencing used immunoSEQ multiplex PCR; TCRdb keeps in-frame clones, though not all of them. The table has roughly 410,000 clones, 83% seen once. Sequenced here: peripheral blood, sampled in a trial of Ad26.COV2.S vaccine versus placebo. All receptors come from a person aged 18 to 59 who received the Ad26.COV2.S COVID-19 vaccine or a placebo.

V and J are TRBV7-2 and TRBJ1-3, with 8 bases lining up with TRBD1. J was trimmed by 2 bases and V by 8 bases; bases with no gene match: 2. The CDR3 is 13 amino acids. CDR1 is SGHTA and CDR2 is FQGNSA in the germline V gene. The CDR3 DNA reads TGTGCCAGCCAGGACAGGGCTGGAAACACCATATATTTT. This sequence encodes CASQDRAGNTIYF.

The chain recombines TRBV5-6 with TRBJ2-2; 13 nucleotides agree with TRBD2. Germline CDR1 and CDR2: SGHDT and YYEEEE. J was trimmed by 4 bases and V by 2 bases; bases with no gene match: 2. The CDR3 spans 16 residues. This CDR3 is CASSFRTSGGTGELFF. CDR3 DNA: TGTGCCAGCAGCTTTAGGACTAGCGGGGGCACCGGGGAGCTGTTTTTT. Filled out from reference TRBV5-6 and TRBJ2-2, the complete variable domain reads DAGVTQSPTHLIKTRGQQVTLRCSPKSGHDTVSWYQQALGQGPQFIFQYYEEEERQRGNFPDRFSGHQFPNYSSELNVNALLLGDSALYLCASSFRTSGGTGELFFGEGSRLTVL.

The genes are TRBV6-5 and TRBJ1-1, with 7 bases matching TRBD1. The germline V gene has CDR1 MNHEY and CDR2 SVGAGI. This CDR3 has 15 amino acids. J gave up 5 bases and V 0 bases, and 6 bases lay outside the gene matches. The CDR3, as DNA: TGTGCCAGCAGTTACTCTGCCAGGGGGGCTACTGAAGCTTTCTTT. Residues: CASSYSARGATEAFF.

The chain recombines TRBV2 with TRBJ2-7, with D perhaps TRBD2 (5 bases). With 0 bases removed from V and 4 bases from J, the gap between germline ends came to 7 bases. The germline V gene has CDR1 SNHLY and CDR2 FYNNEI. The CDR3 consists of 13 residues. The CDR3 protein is CASSEARGYEQYF. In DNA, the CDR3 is TGTGCCAGCAGTGAAGCTAGAGGGTACGAGCAGTACTTC.

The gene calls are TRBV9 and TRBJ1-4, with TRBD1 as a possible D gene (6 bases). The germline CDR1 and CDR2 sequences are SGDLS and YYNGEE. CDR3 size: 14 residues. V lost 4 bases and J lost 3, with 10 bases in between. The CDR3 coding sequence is TGTGCCAGCAGCTTGGGGGCGGCTAATGAAAAACTGTTTTTT. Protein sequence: CASSLGAANEKLFF.

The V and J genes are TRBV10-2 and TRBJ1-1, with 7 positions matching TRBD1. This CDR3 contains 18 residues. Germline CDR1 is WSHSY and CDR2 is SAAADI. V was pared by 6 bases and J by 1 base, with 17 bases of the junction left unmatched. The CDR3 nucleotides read TGCGCCAGCAGATCATCGGTAGGGGGCAGCCGAACGAACACTGAAGCTTTCTTT. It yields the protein CASRSSVGGSRTNTEAFF.

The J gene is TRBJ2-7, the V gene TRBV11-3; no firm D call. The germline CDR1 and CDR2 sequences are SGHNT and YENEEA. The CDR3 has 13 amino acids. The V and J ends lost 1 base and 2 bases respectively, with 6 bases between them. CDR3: CASSLGVTYEQYF. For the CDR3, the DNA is TGTGCCAGCAGCTTAGGTGTTACCTACGAGCAGTACTTC.

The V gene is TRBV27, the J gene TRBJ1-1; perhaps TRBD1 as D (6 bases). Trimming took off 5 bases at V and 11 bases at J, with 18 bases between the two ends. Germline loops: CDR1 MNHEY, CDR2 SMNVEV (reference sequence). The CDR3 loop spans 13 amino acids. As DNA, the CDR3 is TGTGCCAGCAGTCCACTACAGGGTGCAATGGCTTTCTTT. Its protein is CASSPLQGAMAFF.

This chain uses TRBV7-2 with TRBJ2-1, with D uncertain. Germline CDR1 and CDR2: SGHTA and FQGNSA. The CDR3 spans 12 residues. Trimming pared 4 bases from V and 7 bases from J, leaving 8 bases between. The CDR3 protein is CASSSQRNEQFF. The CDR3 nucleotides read TGTGCCAGCAGCTCCCAACGGAATGAGCAGTTCTTC.

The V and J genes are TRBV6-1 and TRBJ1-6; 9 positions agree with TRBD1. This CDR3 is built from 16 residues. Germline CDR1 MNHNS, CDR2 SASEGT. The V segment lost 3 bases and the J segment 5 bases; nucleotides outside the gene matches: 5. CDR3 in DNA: TGTGCCAGCAGTGATCCTTGGACAGGGGATAATTCACCCCTCCACTTT. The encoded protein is CASSDPWTGDNSPLHF.

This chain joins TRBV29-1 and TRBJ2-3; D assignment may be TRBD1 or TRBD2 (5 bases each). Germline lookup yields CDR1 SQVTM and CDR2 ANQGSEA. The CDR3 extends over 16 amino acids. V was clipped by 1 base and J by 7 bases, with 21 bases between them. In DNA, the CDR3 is TGCAGCGTTGAAGGATCTAGCTCGAGGGGAATATATACGCAGTATTTT. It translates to CSVEGSSSRGIYTQYF.

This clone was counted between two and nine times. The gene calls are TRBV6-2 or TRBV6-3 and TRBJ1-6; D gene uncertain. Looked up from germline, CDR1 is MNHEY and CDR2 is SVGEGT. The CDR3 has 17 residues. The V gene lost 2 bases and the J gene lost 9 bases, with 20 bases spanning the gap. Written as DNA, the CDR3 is TGTGCCAGCAGTTACCCCGAGAGGGATTGGTTAAGTTCACCCCTCCACTTT. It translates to CASSYPERDWLSSPLHF.

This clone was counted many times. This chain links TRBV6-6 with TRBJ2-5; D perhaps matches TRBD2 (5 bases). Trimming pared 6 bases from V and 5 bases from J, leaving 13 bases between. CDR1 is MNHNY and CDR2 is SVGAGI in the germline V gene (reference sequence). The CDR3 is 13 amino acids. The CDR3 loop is CASSGGSVETQYF. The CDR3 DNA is TGTGCCAGCAGCGGTGGTAGCGTGGAGACCCAGTACTTC.

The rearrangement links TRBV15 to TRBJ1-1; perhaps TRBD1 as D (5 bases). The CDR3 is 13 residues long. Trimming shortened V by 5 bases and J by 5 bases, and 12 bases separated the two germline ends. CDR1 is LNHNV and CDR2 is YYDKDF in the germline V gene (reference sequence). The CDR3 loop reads CATSSQGGTEAFF. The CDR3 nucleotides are TGTGCCACCAGCTCTCAGGGCGGGACTGAAGCTTTCTTT.

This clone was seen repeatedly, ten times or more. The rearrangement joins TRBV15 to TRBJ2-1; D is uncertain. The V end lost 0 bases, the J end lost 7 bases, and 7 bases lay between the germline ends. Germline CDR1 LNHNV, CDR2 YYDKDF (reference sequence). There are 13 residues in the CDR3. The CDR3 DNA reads TGTGCCACCAGCAGAGATCTGGCTAATGAGCAGTTCTTC. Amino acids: CATSRDLANEQFF.

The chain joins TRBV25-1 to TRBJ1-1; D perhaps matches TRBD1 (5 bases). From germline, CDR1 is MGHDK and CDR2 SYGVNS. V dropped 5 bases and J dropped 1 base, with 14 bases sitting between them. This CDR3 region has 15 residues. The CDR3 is CASSNTGTPNTEAFF. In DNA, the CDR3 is TGTGCCAGCAGTAACACCGGGACCCCGAACACTGAAGCTTTCTTT.

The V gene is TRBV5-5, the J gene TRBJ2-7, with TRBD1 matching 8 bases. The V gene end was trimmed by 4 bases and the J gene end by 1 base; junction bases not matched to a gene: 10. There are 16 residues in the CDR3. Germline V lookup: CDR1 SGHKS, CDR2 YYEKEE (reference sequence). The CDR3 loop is CASSKITGTGSYEQYF. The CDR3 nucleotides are TGTGCCAGCAGCAAGATTACCGGGACAGGTTCCTACGAGCAGTACTTC.

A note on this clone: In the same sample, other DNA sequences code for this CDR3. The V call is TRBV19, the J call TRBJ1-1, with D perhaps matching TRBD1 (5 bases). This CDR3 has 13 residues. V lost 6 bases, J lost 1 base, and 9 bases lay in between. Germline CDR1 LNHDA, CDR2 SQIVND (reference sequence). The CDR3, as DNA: TGTGCCAGTAGCATCGGGGGGAACACTGAAGCTTTCTTT. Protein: CASSIGGNTEAFF.

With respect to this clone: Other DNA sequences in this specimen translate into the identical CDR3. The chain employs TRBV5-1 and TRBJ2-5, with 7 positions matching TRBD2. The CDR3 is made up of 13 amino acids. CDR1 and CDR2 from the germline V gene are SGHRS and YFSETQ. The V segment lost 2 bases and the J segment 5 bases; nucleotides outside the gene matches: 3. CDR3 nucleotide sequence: TGCGCCAGCAGCTTAGCCGGGGGGGAGACCCAGTACTTC. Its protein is CASSLAGGETQYF.

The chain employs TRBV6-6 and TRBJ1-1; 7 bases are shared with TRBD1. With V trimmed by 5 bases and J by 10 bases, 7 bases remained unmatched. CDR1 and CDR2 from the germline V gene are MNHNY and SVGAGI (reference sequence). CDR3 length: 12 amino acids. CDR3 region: CASSPQGLTAFF. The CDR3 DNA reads TGTGCCAGCAGTCCACAGGGGCTGACAGCTTTCTTT.

The CDR3 nucleotides are TGTGCCAGCAGTTTCGGGACAGCCTACACAGATACGCAGTATTTT. It translates to CASSFGTAYTDTQYF. The chain combines TRBV27 with TRBJ2-3; 7 positions agree with TRBD1. The CDR3 runs to 15 residues. Trimming cost V 3 bases and J 2 bases; bases outside gene matches: 5. Germline CDR1 MNHEY, CDR2 SMNVEV (reference sequence).

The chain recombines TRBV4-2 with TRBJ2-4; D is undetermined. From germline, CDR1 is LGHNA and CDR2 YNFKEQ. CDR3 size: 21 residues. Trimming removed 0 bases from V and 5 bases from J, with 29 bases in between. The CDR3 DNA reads TGTGCCAGCAGCCAAGATCTGGGCCATTGGAATGCTATGCTTAGCCAAAACATTCAGTACTTC. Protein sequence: CASSQDLGHWNAMLSQNIQYF.

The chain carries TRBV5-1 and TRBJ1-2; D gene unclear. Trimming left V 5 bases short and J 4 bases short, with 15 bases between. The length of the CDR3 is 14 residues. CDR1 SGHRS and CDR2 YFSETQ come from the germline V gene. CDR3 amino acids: CASSSPTDIYGYTF. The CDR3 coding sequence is TGCGCCAGCAGTTCCCCGACTGATATCTATGGCTACACCTTC.